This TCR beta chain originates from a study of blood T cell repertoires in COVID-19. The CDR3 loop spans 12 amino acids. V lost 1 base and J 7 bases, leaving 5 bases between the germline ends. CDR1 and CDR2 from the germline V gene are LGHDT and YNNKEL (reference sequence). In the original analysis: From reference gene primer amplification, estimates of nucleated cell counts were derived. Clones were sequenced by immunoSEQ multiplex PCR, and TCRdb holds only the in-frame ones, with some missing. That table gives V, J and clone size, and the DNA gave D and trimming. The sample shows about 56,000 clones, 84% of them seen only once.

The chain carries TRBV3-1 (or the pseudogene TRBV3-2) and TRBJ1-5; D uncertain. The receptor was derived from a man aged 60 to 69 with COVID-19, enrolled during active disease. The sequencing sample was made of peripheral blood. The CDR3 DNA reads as TGTGCCAGCAGCCAAGGAGTACAGCCCCAGCATTTT. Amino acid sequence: CASSQGVQPQHF.